These 2 T cell receptor beta chains came from one sample sequenced in a study of vaccination and CD4 T cells after COVID-19. No antigen has been identified for these receptors. CD4+ T cells that had been cultured provided DNA sequenced with the Oncomine TCR Beta short-read assay. Using its own MiXCR run on the PCR reads, TCRdb lists one record per CDR3 protein. The profile shows approximately 12,000 distinct CDR3 sequences, approximately 60% of them singletons. Stated treatment: approximately 9-day PBMC culture with coronavirus spike peptide pools or control peptides (ViraFEST assay). The specimen was CD4+ T cells from blood, cultured in vitro, collected before SARS-CoV-2 vaccination. The receptor source for this set is a human donor who had recovered from COVID-19.

This chain connects TRBV14 to TRBJ1-1; perhaps TRBD1 as D (5 bases). With 4 bases removed from V and 7 bases from J, the gap between germline ends came to 16 bases. The CDR3 has 14 residues. Looked up from germline, CDR1 is SGHDN and CDR2 is FVKESK. Here the CDR3 reads CASSPPQRGVEAFF. The CDR3 bases are TGTGCCAGCAGCCCACCCCAGCGGGGGGTTGAAGCTTTCTTT.

This sequence joins TRBV5-8 and TRBJ1-2, with 12 bases lining up with TRBD1. CDR3 length: 14 amino acids. Germline CDR1 is SGHTS and CDR2 is YDEGEE. Trimming took 5 bases from V and 4 from J; bases not matched to a gene: 3. The CDR3 DNA sequence: TGTGCCAGCAGTCTGGGACAGGGGGCCTATGGCTACACCTTC. Amino acids: CASSLGQGAYGYTF.